This entry concerns a single T cell receptor beta chain. No cognate antigen has been identified for it. The input lacks base qualities; no much larger clone sits a single base away. The cohort was made up of 500 to 850 healthy bone marrow donors. At the time of sampling, every cohort member was nominally healthy, though immune exposures that went unrecorded were likely present. The donor was CMV seronegative and was included in the group of 352 seronegative cohort members. A peripheral blood sample was provided by each donor, and peripheral blood mononuclear cells were used for TCR beta sequencing. Genomic DNA was extracted from the blood cell samples with the Qiagen DNeasy Blood Extraction Kit. This sample is drawn from a study of cytomegalovirus exposure and HLA in healthy donors (dated by TCRdb to the late 2010s). Regarding the research as a whole: According to an earlier analysis of a few hundred of the donors, roughly 180 million T cells yielded 95 million to 140 million unique TCR beta sequences and about 300 Gb of sequence data. An early release covering roughly 600 HLA-typed donors comprised about 300 gigabases of sequencing data and around 80 million unique TCR sequences. The genetic ancestry cluster associated with self-reported Caucasian donors included 65% to 90% of the roughly 400 genotyped donors. The aim of the study was to test whether cataloging public T cell receptors could identify signatures of past pathogen exposure. The T cell repertoires of 700 or so subjects were profiled by immunosequencing and related to cytomegalovirus serostatus. A separate validation cohort of some 130 different subjects was used in addition to the roughly 670-subject first cohort. The study combined high-throughput TCR immunosequencing, statistical association of individual TCRs with disease status, and machine learning to predict cytomegalovirus infection status. A later analysis re-examined previously published TCR beta repertoires from 500 to 700 donors and added high-resolution HLA genotyping to investigate patterns of TCR occurrence. Rather than drawing on any new phenotypic data, the later analysis identified candidate immune exposures from TCR beta sequences and the way those sequences occurred across donors. In an earlier analysis of a few hundred of the donors, high-throughput TCR beta sequencing was used to judge whether each TCR beta V gene segment behaved as functional or pseudogenic. Donor age, sex, ethnicity and CMV serostatus were compiled together with the repertoire data. In a later genetic analysis, genome-wide SNP genotypes for about three fifths of the roughly 670 donors were used, and that subset was treated as a discovery cohort. Every discovery cohort repertoire had been produced on one sequencing platform. HLA typing included class I and class II loci at four-digit resolution. The number of typed donors differed by locus: about 629-640 for A, B, C, DRB1 and DQB1; 500 to 550 for DQA1; around 610 for DPA1; and 400 to 480 for DPB1. Four or five DR-DQ haplotypes were handled as single units for association and clustering because linkage in the cohort was strong. Across under 500 genotyped donors of the cohort, an average of about 250,000 unique TCR beta nucleotide sequences per donor were sequenced, and roughly 18% of those sequences were non-productive.

The research as a whole found: Because counts were too low, about 15 rarely observed V segments, including chromosome 9 orphons, were left out of the earlier analysis of some 600 of the donors. In an earlier analysis of about 600 of the donors, most TCR beta V segments appeared in productive rearrangements about 87% or about 30% of the time, broadly matching IMGT annotations. An association between a missense DCLRE1C variant and V-gene and J-gene trimming of TCR beta chains was found in a later genetic analysis and replicated in an independent cohort. This cohort had only TCR beta chains sequenced, and the lack of alpha or paired-chain data limited which features could be detected. The study gave a list of about 160 TCR beta chains associated with cytomegalovirus. Strong co-occurrence of HLA alleles, especially DR and DQ, made assigning TCR associations to individual alleles difficult. Correlated functional status among segregating V segments might reflect linkage disequilibrium, but an unknown experimental factor could not be ruled out. In a later analysis, the rate of TCR association differed among HLA loci, with DRB1 alleles having the most associated TCRs and HLA-C alleles having the fewest. For the cohort, immune exposure information was limited to CMV serostatus. A later analysis reported that several top co-occurrence clusters appeared linked to parvovirus B19, influenza, CMV and Epstein-Barr virus. A further reported finding was that TCR beta sequences accurately predicted the HLA-A and HLA-B alleles for most subjects in the first cohort. Presence/absence analyses assumed roughly uniform sequencing depth across donors, an assumption that may not hold. In a later analysis, HLA-associated TCR beta chains showed more clonal expansion and lower generation probabilities than non-associated chains that were equally common. Across donors, most TCR sequences were observed very rarely, whereas some public TCRs were present in many individuals. A later analysis associated 17,000 or so TCR beta sequences with specific HLA alleles at a false discovery rate of 0.05. The sequencing pipeline was judged likely to have produced a cluster of highly shared sequence variants as a technical artifact. According to a later genetic analysis, donors in an Asian-associated ancestry cluster had fewer N-insertions in productive TCRs than the approximately 710-donor mean. Some IMGT-functional V segments, including TRBV6-2 and TRBV6-3, could not be told apart with the 87-base-pair reads, so those segments were excluded. Because HLA typing was missing for some donors at each locus, association tests included only the typed subset. It was suggested by the authors that the approach could potentially be generalized to other disease states and immunological phenotypes. Cytomegalovirus status was reported to be diagnosed by the classifier with high specificity and sensitivity in both the original and validation cohorts. Most CMV-associated TCR beta chains appeared to be HLA-restricted in a later analysis, and the HLA associations seemed to be driven largely by CMV exposure. A few of the identified cytomegalovirus-associated TCR beta chains were confirmed in vitro to be specific for cytomegalovirus antigens.

V loses 7 bases of germline sequence and J loses 8 bases, and the interval between the two ends is 12 bases. The CDR3 contains 11 residues, cysteine and phenylalanine counted. Of the read, only the CDR3 DNA is kept; its 33 bases are in frame from base 1. CDR1 and CDR2, looked up from the germline V gene, are SQVTM and ANQGSEA. The library was made by the immunoSEQ multiplex PCR assay. The multiplex PCR relied on a mix of 60 forward primers for TCR Vbeta segments and 13 reverse primers for TCR Jbeta segments. The CDR3 region of rearranged TCR beta genes was amplified from genomic DNA by a multiplex PCR assay. The Illumina HiSeq System was used to sequence the amplified TCR beta libraries as 87-base-pair reads. The original pipeline was this. In a later analysis, some 80 million unique TCR beta chains were counted across the roughly 700 repertoires, and roughly 10 million of these chains were shared by at least two donors. Raw reads were error-corrected and collapsed into unique sequences with a nearest-neighbor algorithm that merged closely related sequences to remove PCR and sequencing errors. V, D and J gene segments were assigned by aligning CDR3 sequences to IMGT reference sequences. For a sequence to be retained, a match of at least six nucleotides to both a V gene segment and a J gene segment was required. Rearrangements were classified as productive when the CDR3 lacked stop codons and remained in frame with V and J, and all other rearrangements were classified as non-productive. CDR3 was defined by IMGT convention, running from the second conserved V-encoded cysteine to the conserved J-encoded phenylalanine. The earlier analysis of fewer than 700 of the donors excluded sequences that lacked an unambiguous match to a single V gene segment. In an earlier analysis of about 590 of the donors, a V segment was called functional when productive rearrangements were above 56.7%, and segregating when the standard deviation between donors exceeded 5%. A statistical classification framework was developed to diagnose cytomegalovirus status using the catalog of TCR beta chain sequences. In a later analysis, V and J genes were assigned by comparing TCR nucleotide sequences against IMGT/GENE-DB human TR gene sequences. The TCRdist pipeline was used in a later analysis to assign CDR3 sequences and most-parsimonious VDJ recombination scenarios. In a later analysis, every TCR beta chain was defined by the combination of its CDR3 amino acid sequence and its V-gene family, and reads without a unique V-gene family were dropped. To address suspected cross-contamination and a sequencing artifact, a later analysis removed over 500 highly shared, low-generation-probability nucleotide sequences. A later analysis calculated a clonal expansion index for each public chain from normalized within-repertoire ranks of inferred template counts. Generation probabilities in a later analysis came from a VDJ recombination model fitted to out-of-frame rearrangements, and those results were checked against IGoR. In a later analysis, hypergeometric tests were used to score TCR-TCR, TCR-HLA and TCR-CMV co-occurrence, with a repertoire-size bias correction applied to TCR pairs. False discovery rates were estimated in a later analysis by permuting HLA or CMV assignments 20 times. In a later analysis, co-occurring TCRs were grouped using DBSCAN, and TCRdist sequence similarity was added for clustering within HLA-allele-positive subsets. Repertoires with fewer than 30,000 or more than 120,000 public chains, plus five repertoires with anomalous nucleotide sharing, were excluded from co-occurrence clustering. TCRdb re-hosts the immuneACCESS table, in-frame sequences only. Its copies lack some clones; in the studies checked, an unresolved V gene accounts for under half of them, and the cause for the rest is not known. V and J calls and clone size are given by that table; D and trimming were obtained from the DNA. This sample gives about 120,000 clones in total; around 67% of them show up just once. The biggest ten clones account for approximately 3.8% of the sample.

Specimen: PBMCs. This clonotype was obtained from a woman in her forties in good health and CMV-seronegative. The V gene is TRBV29-1 and the J gene is TRBJ2-4; a tentative D call is TRBD2 (5 bases match). The DNA sequence reads TGCAGCGGGGTCGGGGAACACATTCAGTACTTC. Its product reads: CSGVGEHIQYF.